This T cell receptor (beta chain) was found in a study of blood T cell repertoires in COVID-19. This CDR3 region has 14 residues. Deletions cut 6 bases from V and 5 bases from J, with 16 bases between. The germline CDR1 and CDR2 sequences are SGHVS and FQNEAQ. Data came from immunoSEQ multiplex PCR; TCRdb stores just in-frame clones and leaves some out. This table has some 300,000 clones, around 90% appearing once. V gene TRBV7-8 combines with J gene TRBJ1-2; D is ambiguous. The sequencing input was peripheral blood. The sequence came from a young man with active or convalescent COVID-19. The CDR3 coding sequence is TGTGCCAGCAGTCCAGTGGAAAGCGGGTATGGCTACACCTTC. Its protein product is CASSPVESGYGYTF.